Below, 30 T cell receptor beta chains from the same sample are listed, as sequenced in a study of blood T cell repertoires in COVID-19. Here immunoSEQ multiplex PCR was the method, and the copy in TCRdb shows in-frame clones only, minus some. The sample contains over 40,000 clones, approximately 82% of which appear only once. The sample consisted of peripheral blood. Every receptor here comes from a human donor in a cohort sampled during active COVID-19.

The DNA of the CDR3 is TGTGCCAGTCGGTTTAACTCCGATACGCAGTATTTT. Translation: CASRFNSDTQYF. This chain uses TRBV27 with TRBJ2-3; D gene uncertain. The CDR3 runs 12 residues. Germline lookup yields CDR1 MNHEY and CDR2 SMNVEV (reference sequence). V lost 9 bases and J 6 bases, leaving 13 bases between the germline ends.

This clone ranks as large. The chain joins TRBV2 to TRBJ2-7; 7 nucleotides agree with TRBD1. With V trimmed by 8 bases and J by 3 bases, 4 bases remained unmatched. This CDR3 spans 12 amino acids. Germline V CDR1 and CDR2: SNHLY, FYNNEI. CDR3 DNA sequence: TGTGCCAGCGGGGACAGAGGCTACGAGCAGTACTTC. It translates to CASGDRGYEQYF.

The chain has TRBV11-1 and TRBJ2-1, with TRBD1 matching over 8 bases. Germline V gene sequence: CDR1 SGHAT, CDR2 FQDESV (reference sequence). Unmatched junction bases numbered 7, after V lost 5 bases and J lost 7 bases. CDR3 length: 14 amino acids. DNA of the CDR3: TGTGCCAGCAGCGCTGTCCGACAGGGGAATGAGCAGTTCTTC. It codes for CASSAVRQGNEQFF.

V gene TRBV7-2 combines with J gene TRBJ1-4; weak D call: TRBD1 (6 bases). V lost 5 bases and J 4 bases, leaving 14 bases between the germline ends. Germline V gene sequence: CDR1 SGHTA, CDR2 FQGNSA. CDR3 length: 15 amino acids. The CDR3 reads CASSPTGIYNEKLFF. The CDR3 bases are TGTGCCAGCAGCCCAACAGGGATTTATAATGAAAAACTGTTTTTT. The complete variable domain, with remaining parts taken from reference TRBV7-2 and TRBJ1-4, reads GAGVSQSPSNKVTEKGKDVELRCDPISGHTALYWYRQSLGQGLEFLIYFQGNSAPDKSGLPSDRFSAERTGGSVSTLTIQRTQQEDSAVYLCASSPTGIYNEKLFFGSGTQLSVL.

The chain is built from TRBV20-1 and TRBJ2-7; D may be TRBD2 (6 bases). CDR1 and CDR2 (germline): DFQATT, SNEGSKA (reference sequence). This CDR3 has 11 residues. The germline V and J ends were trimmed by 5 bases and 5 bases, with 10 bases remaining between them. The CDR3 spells CSAGGLDEQYF. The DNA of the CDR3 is TGCAGTGCTGGGGGACTGGACGAGCAGTACTTC.

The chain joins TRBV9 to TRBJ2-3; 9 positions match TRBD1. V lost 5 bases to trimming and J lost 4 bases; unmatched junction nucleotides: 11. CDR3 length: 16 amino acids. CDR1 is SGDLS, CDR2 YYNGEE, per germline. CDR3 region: CASSLGTGRTSDTQYF. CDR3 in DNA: TGTGCCAGCAGTCTAGGGACAGGGAGGACCTCAGATACGCAGTATTTT.

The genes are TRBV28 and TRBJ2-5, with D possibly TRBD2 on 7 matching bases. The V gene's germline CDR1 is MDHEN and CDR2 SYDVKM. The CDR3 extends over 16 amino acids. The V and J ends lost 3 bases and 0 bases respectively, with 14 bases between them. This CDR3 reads CASSFHLGGDQETQYF. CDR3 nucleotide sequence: TGTGCCAGCAGTTTCCACTTAGGGGGGGACCAAGAGACCCAGTACTTC.

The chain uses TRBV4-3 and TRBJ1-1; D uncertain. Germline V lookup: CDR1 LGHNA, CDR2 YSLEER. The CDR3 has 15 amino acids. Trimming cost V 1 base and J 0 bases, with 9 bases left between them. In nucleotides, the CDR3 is TGCGCCAGCAGCCAAGTTACAGACGTGAACACTGAAGCTTTCTTT. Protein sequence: CASSQVTDVNTEAFF.

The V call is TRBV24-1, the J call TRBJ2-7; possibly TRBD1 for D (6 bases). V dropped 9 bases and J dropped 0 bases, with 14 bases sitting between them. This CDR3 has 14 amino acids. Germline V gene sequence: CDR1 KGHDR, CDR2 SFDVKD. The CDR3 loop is CATPPGDDSYEQYF. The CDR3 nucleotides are TGTGCCACCCCCCCAGGGGACGACTCCTACGAGCAGTACTTC.

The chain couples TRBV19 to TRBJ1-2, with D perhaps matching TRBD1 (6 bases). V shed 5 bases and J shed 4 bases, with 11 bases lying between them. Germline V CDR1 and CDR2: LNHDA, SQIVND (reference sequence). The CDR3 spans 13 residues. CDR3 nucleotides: TGTGCCAGTAGTGTGGACAGTCTCTATGGCTACACCTTC. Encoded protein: CASSVDSLYGYTF. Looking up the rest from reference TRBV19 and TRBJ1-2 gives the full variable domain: DGGITQSPKYLFRKEGQNVTLSCEQNLNHDAMYWYRQDPGQGLRLIYYSQIVNDFQKGDIAEGYSVSREKKESFPLTVTSAQKNPTAFYLCASSVDSLYGYTFGSGTRLTVV.

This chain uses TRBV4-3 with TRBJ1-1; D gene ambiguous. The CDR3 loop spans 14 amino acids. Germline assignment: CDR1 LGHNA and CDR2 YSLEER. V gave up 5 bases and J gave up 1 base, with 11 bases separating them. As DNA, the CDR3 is TGCGCCAGCAGCTTTTCCTCCGGGAACACTGAAGCTTTCTTT. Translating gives CASSFSSGNTEAFF.

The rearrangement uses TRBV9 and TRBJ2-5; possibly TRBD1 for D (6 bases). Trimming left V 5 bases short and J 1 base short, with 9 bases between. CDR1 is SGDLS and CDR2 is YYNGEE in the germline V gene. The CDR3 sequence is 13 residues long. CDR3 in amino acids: CASSGDIQETQYF. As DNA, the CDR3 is TGTGCCAGCAGTGGGGACATCCAAGAGACCCAGTACTTC.

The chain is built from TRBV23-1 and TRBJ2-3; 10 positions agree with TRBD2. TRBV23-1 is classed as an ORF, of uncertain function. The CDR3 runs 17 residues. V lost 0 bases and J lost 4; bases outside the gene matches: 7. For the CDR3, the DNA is TGCGCCAGCAGTCAATCTCGTCTAGCGGGGGAAGCAGATACGCAGTATTTT. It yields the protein CASSQSRLAGEADTQYF.

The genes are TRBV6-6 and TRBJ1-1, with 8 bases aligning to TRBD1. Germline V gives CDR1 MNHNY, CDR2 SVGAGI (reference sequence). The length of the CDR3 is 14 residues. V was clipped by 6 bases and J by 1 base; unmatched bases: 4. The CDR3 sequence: CASSPGGGNTEAFF. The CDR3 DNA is TGTGCCAGCAGCCCAGGGGGCGGGAACACTGAAGCTTTCTTT.

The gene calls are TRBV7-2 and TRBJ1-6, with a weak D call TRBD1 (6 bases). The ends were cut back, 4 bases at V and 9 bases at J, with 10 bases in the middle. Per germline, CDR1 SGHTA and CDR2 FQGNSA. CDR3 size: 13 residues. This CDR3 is CASSSQGFSPLHF. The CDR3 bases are TGTGCCAGCAGCTCACAGGGTTTTTCACCCCTCCACTTT.

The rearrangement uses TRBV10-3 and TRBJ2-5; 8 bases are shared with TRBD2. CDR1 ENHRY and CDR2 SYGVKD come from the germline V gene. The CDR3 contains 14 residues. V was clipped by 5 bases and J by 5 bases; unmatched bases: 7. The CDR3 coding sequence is TGTGCCATCAGTAACCGGGGGGGGTTGGAGACCCAGTACTTC. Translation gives CAISNRGGLETQYF.

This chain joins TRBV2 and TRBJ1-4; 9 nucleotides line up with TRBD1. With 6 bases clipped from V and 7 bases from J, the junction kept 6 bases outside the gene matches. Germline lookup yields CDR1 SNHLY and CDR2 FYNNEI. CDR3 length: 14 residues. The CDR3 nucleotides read TGTGCCAGCAGATTTACAGGGGGCAGTGAAAAACTGTTTTTT. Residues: CASRFTGGSEKLFF. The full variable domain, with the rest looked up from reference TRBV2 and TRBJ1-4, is EPEVTQTPSHQVTQMGQEVILRCVPISNHLYFYWYRQILGQKVEFLVSFYNNEISEKSEIFDDQFSVERPDGSNFTLKIRSTKLEDSAMYFCASRFTGGSEKLFFGSGTQLSVL.

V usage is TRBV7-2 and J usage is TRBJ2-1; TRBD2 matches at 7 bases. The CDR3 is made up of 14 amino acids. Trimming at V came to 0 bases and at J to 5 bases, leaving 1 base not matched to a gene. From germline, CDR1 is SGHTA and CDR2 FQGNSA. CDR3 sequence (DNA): TGTGCCAGCAGCTTAGCAGCGGGAAACAATGAGCAGTTCTTC. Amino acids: CASSLAAGNNEQFF.

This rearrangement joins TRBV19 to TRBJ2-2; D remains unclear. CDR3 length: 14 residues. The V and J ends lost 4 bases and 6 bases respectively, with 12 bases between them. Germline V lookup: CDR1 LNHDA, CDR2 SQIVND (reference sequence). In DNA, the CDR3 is TGTGCCAGTAGTAGCGGTAGATCCTCCGGGGAGCTGTTTTTT. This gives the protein CASSSGRSSGELFF.

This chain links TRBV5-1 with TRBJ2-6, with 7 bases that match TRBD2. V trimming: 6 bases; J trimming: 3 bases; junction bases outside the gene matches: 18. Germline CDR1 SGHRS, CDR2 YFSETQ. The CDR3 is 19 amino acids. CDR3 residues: CASTSLGRGIGFGANVLTF. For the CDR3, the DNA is TGCGCCAGCACGTCTTTGGGGAGGGGAATCGGTTTTGGGGCCAACGTCCTGACTTTC.

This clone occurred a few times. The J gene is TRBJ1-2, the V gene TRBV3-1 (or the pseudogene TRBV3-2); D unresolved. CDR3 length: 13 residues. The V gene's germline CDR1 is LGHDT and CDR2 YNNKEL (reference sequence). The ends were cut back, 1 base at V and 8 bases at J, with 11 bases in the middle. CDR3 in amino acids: CASSQGSTSGYTF. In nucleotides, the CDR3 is TGTGCCAGCAGCCAAGGAAGCACTTCCGGCTACACCTTC.

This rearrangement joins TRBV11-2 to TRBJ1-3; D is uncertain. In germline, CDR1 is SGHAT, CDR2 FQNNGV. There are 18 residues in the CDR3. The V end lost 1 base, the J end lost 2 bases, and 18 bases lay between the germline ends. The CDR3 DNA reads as TGTGCCAGCAGCTTAGTAGGCGGAGGACCGACTCCTGGAAACACCATATATTTT. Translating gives CASSLVGGGPTPGNTIYF.

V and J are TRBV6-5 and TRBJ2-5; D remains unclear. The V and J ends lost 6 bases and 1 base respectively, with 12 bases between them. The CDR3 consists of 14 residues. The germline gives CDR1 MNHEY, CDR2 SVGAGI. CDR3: CASSPELIQETQYF. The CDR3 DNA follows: TGTGCCAGCAGCCCGGAGCTTATCCAAGAGACCCAGTACTTC.

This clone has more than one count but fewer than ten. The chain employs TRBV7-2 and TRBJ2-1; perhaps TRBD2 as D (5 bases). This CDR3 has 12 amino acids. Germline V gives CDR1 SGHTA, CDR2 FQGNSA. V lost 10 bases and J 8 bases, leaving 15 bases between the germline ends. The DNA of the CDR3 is TGTGCCACCCAATCCGGGGTACATGAGCAGTTCTTC. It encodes CATQSGVHEQFF.

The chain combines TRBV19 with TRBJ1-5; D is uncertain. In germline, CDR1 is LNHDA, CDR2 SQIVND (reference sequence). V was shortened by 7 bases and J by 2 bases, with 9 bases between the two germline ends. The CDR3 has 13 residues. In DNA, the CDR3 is TGTGCCAGTACCCTGTCGGGCAATCAGCCCCAGCATTTT. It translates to CASTLSGNQPQHF.

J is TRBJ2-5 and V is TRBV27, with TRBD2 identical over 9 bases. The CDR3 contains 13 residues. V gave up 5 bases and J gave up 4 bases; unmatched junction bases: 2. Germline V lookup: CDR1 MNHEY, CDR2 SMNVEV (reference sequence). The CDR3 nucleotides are TGTGCCAGCAGTGGTAGCGGGAGAGAGACCCAGTACTTC. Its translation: CASSGSGRETQYF.

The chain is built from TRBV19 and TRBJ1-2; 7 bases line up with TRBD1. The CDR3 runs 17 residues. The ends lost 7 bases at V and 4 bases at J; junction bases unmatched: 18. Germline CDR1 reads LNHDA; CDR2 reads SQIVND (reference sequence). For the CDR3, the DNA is TGTGCCAGTAACCACTGGGACAGCCAAAAAGCTCGCTATGGCTACACCTTC. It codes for CASNHWDSQKARYGYTF.

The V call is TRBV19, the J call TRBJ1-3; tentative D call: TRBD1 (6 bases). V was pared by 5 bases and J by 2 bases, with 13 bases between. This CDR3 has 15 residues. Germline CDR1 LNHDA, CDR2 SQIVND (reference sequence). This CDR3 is CASSQPTGAGNTIYF. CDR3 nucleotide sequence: TGTGCCAGTAGTCAACCGACAGGAGCTGGAAACACCATATATTTT. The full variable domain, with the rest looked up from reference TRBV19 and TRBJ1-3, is DGGITQSPKYLFRKEGQNVTLSCEQNLNHDAMYWYRQDPGQGLRLIYYSQIVNDFQKGDIAEGYSVSREKKESFPLTVTSAQKNPTAFYLCASSQPTGAGNTIYFGEGSWLTVV.

CDR3 sequence (DNA): TGTGCCAGCAGTTCAGGGGTTACTGAAGCTTTCTTT. It codes for CASSSGVTEAFF. This chain connects TRBV12-3 or TRBV12-4 to TRBJ1-1; possibly TRBD1 for D (6 bases). The CDR3 loop spans 12 amino acids. The V and J ends lost 4 bases and 5 bases respectively, with 8 bases between them.

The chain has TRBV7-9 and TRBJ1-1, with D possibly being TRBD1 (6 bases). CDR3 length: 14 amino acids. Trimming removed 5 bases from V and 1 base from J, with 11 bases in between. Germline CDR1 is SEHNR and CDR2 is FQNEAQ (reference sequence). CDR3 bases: TGTGCCAGCAGCAGGGGACACCAGAACACTGAAGCTTTCTTT. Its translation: CASSRGHQNTEAFF.